This TCR beta chain appears in the sequencing data of a study of blood T cell repertoires in COVID-19. Study context: Acute-phase and convalescent COVID-19 samples originated in the United States, Italy and Spain. The cDNA or gDNA used as material had been derived from T cells, B-cell-depleted T cells, or PBMCs.

Germline assignment: CDR1 LGHNA and CDR2 YNFKEQ. The J segment lost 3 bases and the V segment lost 3 bases, leaving 6 bases of the junction unmatched. The CDR3 spans 16 residues. Authors' methods: By means of reference gene primer amplification, nucleated cell counts were estimated. Some clones are missing from TCRdb's copy, which holds only in-frame ones; the method was immunoSEQ multiplex PCR. The DNA gave D and trimming, while V, J and clone size come from that table. The sample consists of about 370,000 clones, about 89% of them appearing once. A Seattle source enrolled patients during active infection and followed them longitudinally.

V is TRBV4-2 and J is TRBJ2-5; TRBD2 matches 11 bases. The receptor comes from a woman in her thirties with COVID-19, enrolled during active disease. The sequenced sample consisted of peripheral blood. CDR3: CASSQELLAGEETQYF. CDR3 nucleotides: TGTGCCAGCAGCCAGGAATTACTAGCGGGAGAAGAGACCCAGTACTTC.